This TCR beta chain emerged from a study of OX40 agonist ivuxolimab in advanced cancers. For the study at large: Patients were treated with intravenous ivuxolimab, dosed at 0.01 to 10 mg/kg and infused every 2 weeks. It was permissible to have had prior anti-PD-1, anti-PD-L1 or anti-CTLA-4 therapy, and under 45% had some. Findings of the study overall: The antigens recognized by the expanded peripheral T cells, that is their antigen specificity, were not determined. At 0.1 to 3.0 mg/kg and by week 6, clonal expansion occurred in CD4+ and CD8+ blood T cells.

Profiled with immunoSEQ multiplex PCR; TCRdb holds only in-frame clones, not every one. The table shows around 56,000 clones, with roughly 90% occurring only once. Notes on this clone: Its specificity is not known.

This CDR3 contains 14 residues. The germline V gene has CDR1 MGHRA and CDR2 YSYEKL. After removal of 1 base from V and 7 bases from J, the junction contained 6 bases not matched to a gene. Specimen: CD4+ or CD8+ T cells sorted from blood, collected in a trial of the OX40 agonist ivuxolimab. This clonotype was obtained from an adult with an advanced solid tumor such as melanoma, head and neck, liver or kidney cancer. This chain uses TRBV4-1 with TRBJ1-1; 7 nucleotides match TRBD1. CDR3 in amino acids: CASSQGPGTDEAFF. The CDR3 DNA reads TGCGCCAGCAGCCAAGGGCCCGGGACAGATGAAGCTTTCTTT.